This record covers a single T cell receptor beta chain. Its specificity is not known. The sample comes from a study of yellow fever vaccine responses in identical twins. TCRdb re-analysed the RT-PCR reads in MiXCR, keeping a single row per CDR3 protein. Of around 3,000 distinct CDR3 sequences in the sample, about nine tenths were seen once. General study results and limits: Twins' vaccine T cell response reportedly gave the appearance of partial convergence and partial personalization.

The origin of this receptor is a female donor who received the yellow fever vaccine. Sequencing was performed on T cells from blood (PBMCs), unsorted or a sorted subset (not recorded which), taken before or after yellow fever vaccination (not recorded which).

This chain's CDR3 is CASSYSGGSYTF. CDR3 nucleotide sequence: TGTGCCAGCAGCTATTCTGGGGGGAGCTACACCTTC. The genes are TRBV3-1 and TRBJ1-2; the D gene is possibly TRBD1 (5 bases). Trimming left V 5 bases short and J 9 bases short, with 13 bases between. The V gene's germline CDR1 is LGHDT and CDR2 YNNKEL (reference sequence). The CDR3 contains 12 residues.